This T cell receptor (beta chain) was profiled in a study of a mutant IDH1 vaccine in newly diagnosed glioma. The overall study: Patients began vaccination 4-6 weeks after radiotherapy alone, or with temozolomide cycles.

Profiling relied on immunoSEQ multiplex PCR, and the TCRdb table lists in-frame clones only, not all of them. Of around 40,000 clones in the sample, approximately 90% were seen once. This CDR3 contains 15 residues. After removal of 5 bases from V and 3 bases from J, the junction contained 6 bases not matched to a gene. Germline values: CDR1 MNHEY, CDR2 SMNVEV (reference sequence). Time point reported: week 35, safety follow-up. Mutant IDH1 20-mer peptide, at 300 ug, made up each vaccine dose, with topical imiquimod. Comments on this clone: What it recognizes is unknown.

The chain links TRBV27 to TRBJ2-7; 11 positions match TRBD1. This sequence was found in a middle-aged man with glioma. The sequencing here drew on PBMCs, taken from a glioma patient whose treatment included an IDH1 peptide vaccine. The CDR3 loop is CASSTGQGGIYEQYV. The DNA for the CDR3 is TGTGCCAGCAGTACGGGACAGGGGGGTATCTACGAGCAGTACGTC.